This paragraph covers one T cell receptor (beta chain) sequence. V lost 6 bases to trimming and J lost 14 bases; unmatched junction nucleotides: 18. The CDR3 contains 15 residues. Germline V gives CDR1 MNHNY, CDR2 SVGAGI (reference sequence). This sample is drawn from a study of human T cells and chemical hapten exposure. Overall study: The sensitizing agent was 2% DPC, placed on approximately 2 cm by approximately 2 cm of upper inner arm skin.

Each CDR3 protein is one row after TCRdb ran MiXCR on the RACE reads. The sample records approximately 74,000 distinct CDR3 sequences, approximately 32% being singletons. Time point noted: patch test 1, 2 weeks after DPC sensitization. The treatment here: therapeutic diphenylcyclopropenone sensitization with weekly scalp DPC. Each donor was an alopecia patient between 18 and 70 years of age who qualified for DPC. The rearrangement uses TRBV6-6 and TRBJ2-4, with 8 bases identical to TRBD2. The sequencing here drew on whole blood, taken in connection with sensitization to the hapten diphenylcyclopropenone (DPC). The source of this sequence is a man aged 40-49 years with alopecia areata. Some clones in this sample may be carry-over from other donors' samples. The CDR3 nucleotides are TGTGCCAGCAGCAACGAACTAGCGGAAGGGGGAAAGGAGTACTTC. This codes for CASSNELAEGGKEYF.